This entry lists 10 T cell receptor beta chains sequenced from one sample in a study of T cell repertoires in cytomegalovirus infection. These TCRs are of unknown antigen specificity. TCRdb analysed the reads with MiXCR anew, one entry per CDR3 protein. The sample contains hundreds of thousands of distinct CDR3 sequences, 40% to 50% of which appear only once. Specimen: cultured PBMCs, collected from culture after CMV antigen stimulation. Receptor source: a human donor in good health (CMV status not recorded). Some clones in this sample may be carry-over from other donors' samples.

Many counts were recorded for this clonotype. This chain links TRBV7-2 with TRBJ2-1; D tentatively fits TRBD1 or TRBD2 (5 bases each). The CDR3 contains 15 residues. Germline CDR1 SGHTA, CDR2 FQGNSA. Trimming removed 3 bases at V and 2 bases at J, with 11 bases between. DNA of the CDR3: TGTGCCAGCAGCTTCACCTGGGACCCCTACAATGAGCAGTTCTTC. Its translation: CASSFTWDPYNEQFF.

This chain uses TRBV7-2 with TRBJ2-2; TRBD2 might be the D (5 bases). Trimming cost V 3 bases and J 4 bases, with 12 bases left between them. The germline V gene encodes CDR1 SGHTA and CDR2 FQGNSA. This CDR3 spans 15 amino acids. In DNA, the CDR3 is TGTGCCAGCAGCTTGGAGGCGTTAGGCACCGGGGAGCTGTTTTTT. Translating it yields CASSLEALGTGELFF.

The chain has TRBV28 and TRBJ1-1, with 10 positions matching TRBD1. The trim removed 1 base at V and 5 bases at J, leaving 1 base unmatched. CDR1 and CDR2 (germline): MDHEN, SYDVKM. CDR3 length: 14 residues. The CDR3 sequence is CASSLSGQGTEAFF. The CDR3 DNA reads TGTGCCAGCAGTTTATCGGGACAGGGGACTGAAGCTTTCTTT.

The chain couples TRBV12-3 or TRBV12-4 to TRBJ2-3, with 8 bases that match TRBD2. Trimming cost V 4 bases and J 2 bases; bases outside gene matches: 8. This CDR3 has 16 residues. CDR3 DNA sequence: TGTGCCAGCAGTTCCTTAGCGGGACCGCCCACAGATACGCAGTATTTT. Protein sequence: CASSSLAGPPTDTQYF.

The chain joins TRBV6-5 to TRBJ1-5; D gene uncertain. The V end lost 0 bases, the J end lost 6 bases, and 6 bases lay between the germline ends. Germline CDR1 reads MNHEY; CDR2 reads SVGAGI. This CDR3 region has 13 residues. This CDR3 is CASSYSTSQPQHF. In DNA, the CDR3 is TGTGCCAGCAGTTACTCGACCAGTCAGCCCCAGCATTTT.

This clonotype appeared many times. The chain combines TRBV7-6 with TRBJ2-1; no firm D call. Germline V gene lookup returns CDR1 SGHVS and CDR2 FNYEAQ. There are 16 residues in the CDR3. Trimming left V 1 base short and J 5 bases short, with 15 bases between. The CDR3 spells CASSLGLPGPDNEQFF. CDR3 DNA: TGTGCCAGCAGCTTAGGGCTCCCGGGTCCAGACAATGAGCAGTTCTTC.

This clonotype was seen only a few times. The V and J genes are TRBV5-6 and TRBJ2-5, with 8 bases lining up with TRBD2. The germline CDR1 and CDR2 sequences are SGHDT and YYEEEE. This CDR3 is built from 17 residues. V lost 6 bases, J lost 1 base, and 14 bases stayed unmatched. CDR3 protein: CASILGPSGGFQETQYF. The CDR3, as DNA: TGTGCCAGCATTCTTGGTCCCAGCGGGGGTTTCCAAGAGACCCAGTACTTC.

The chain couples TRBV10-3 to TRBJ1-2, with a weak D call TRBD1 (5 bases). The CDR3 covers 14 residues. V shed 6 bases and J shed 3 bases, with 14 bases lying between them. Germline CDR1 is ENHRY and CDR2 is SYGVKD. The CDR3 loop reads CAISQGQVDYGYTF. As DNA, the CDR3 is TGTGCCATCAGCCAGGGCCAAGTGGACTATGGCTACACCTTC.

Here the CDR3 DNA reads TGCGCCAGCAGCCTGAGGGGGCAGGATGACACCGGGGAGCTGTTTTTT. As protein: CASSLRGQDDTGELFF. The chain joins TRBV5-1 to TRBJ2-2; 7 bases agree with TRBD1. CDR1 is SGHRS, CDR2 YFSETQ, per germline. The CDR3 has 16 residues. V shed 4 bases, J shed 3 bases, and the junction held 9 bases outside the gene matches. Filled out from reference TRBV5-1 and TRBJ2-2, the complete variable domain reads KAGVTQTPRYLIKTRGQQVTLSCSPISGHRSVSWYQQTPGQGLQFLFEYFSETQRNKGNFPGRFSGRQFSNSRSEMNVSTLELGDSALYLCASSLRGQDDTGELFFGEGSRLTVL.

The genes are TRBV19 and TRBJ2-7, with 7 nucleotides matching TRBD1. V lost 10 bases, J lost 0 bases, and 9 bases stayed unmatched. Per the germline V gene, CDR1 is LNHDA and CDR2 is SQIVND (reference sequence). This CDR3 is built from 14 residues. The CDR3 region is CATSFDRVSYEQYF. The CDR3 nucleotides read TGTGCCACCTCCTTCGACAGGGTCTCCTACGAGCAGTACTTC.